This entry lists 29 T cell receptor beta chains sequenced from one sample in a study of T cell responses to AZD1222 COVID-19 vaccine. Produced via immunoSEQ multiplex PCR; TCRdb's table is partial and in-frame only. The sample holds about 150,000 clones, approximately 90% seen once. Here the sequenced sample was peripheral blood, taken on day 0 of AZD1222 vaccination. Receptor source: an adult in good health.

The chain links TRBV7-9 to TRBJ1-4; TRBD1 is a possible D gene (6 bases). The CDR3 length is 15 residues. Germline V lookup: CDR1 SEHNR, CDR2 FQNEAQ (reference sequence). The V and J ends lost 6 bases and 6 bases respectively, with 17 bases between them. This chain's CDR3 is CASRPPQGRHEKLFF. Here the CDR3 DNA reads TGTGCCAGCAGACCCCCGCAGGGGCGTCATGAAAAACTGTTTTTT.

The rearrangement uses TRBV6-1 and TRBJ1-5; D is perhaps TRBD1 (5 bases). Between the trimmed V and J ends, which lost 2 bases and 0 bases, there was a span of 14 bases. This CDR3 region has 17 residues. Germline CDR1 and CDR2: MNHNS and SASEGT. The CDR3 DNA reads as TGTGCCAGCAGTGAAAGGATGGCAGGGATTAGCAATCAGCCCCAGCATTTT. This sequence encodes CASSERMAGISNQPQHF.

CDR3 amino acids: CASSQDLTETQPQHF. The CDR3 DNA reads TGCGCCAGCAGCCAAGATCTGACAGAAACTCAGCCCCAGCATTTT. This chain connects TRBV4-3 to TRBJ1-5; D may be TRBD1 (5 bases). Germline-derived CDR1 and CDR2 are LGHNA and YSLEER. This CDR3 region has 15 residues. V lost 0 bases and J lost 6, with 12 bases in between.

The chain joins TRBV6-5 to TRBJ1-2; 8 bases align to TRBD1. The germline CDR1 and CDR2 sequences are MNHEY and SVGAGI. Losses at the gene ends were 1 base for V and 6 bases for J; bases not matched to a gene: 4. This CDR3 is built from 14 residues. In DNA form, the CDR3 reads TGTGCCAGCAGTTACTTGGACAGGGAGGATGGCTACACCTTC. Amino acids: CASSYLDREDGYTF.

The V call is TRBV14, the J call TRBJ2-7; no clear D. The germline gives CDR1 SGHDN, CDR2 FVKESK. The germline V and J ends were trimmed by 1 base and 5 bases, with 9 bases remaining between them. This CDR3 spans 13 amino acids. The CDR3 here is CASSQVGANEQYF. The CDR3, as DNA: TGTGCCAGCAGCCAAGTCGGCGCCAACGAGCAGTACTTC.

The CDR3 coding sequence is TGTGCCACCAGCAGAGATTCAGGGGGCGAGCAGTACTTC. It specifies CATSRDSGGEQYF. The rearrangement links TRBV15 to TRBJ2-7, with TRBD1 matching 7 bases. CDR1 and CDR2 (germline): LNHNV, YYDKDF (reference sequence). The CDR3 has 13 amino acids. Trimming took 0 bases from V and 6 from J; bases not matched to a gene: 2.

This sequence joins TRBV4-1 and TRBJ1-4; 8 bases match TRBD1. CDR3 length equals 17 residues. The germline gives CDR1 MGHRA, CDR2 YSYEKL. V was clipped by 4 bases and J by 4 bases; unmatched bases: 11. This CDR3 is CASSRGTPGQVNEKLFF. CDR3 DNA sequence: TGCGCCAGCAGCCGAGGGACCCCGGGACAGGTTAATGAAAAACTGTTTTTT.

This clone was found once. The CDR3 DNA is TGTGCCAGCAGCTTGGTCCGGGGCCGGGGGAACTATGGCTACACCTTC. Protein sequence: CASSLVRGRGNYGYTF. The chain employs TRBV5-8 and TRBJ1-2; TRBD1 might be the D (5 bases). CDR1 SGHTS and CDR2 YDEGEE come from the germline V gene. CDR3 length: 16 residues. V was trimmed by 0 bases and J by 2 bases, leaving 14 bases between them.

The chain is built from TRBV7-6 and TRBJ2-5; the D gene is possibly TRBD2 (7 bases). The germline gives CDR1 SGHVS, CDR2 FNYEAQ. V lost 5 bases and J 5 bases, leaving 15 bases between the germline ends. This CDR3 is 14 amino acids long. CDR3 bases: TGTGCCAGCAGCCGCCGGGGGGCAATGGAGACCCAGTACTTC. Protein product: CASSRRGAMETQYF.

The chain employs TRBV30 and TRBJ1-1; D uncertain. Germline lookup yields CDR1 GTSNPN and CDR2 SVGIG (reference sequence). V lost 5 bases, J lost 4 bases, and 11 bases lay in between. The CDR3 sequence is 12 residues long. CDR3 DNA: TGTGCCTGGGATCTTATGGGCACTGAAGCTTTCTTT. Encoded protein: CAWDLMGTEAFF.

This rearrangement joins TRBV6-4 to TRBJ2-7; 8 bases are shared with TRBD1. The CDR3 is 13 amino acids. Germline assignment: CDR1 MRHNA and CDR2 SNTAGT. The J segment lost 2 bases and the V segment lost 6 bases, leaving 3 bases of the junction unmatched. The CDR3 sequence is CASRDRVTYEQYF. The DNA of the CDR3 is TGTGCCAGCAGGGACAGGGTAACCTACGAGCAGTACTTC.

The CDR3 spells CAWSVYGETQYF. Written as DNA, the CDR3 is TGTGCCTGGAGTGTTTATGGAGAGACCCAGTACTTC. This chain uses TRBV30 with TRBJ2-5; D gene ambiguous. The CDR3 contains 12 residues. V lost 0 bases and J 4 bases, leaving 6 bases between the germline ends. CDR1 is GTSNPN and CDR2 is SVGIG in the germline V gene (reference sequence).

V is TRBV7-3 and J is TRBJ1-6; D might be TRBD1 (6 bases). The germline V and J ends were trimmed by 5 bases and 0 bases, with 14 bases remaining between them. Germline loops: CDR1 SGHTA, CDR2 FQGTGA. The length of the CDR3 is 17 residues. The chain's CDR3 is CASSQGQISSYNSPLHF. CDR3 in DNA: TGTGCCAGCAGCCAAGGACAGATAAGCTCCTATAATTCACCCCTCCACTTT.

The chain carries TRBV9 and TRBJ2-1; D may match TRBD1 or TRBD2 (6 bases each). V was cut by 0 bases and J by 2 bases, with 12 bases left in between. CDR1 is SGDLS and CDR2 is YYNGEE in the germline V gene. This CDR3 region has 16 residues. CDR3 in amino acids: CASSVVGGIAYNEQFF. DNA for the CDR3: TGTGCCAGCAGCGTAGTGGGGGGCATCGCCTACAATGAGCAGTTCTTC.

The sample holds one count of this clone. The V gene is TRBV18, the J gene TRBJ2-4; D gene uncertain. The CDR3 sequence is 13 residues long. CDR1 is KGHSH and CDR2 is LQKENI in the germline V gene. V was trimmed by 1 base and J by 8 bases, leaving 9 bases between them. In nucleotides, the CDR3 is TGTGCCAGCTCACCACGCTACATGGACATTCAGTACTTC. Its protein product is CASSPRYMDIQYF.

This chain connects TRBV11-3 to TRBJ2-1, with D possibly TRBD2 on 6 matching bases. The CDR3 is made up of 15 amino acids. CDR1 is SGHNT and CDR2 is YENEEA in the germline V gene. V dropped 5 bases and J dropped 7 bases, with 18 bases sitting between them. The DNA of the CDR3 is TGTGCCAGCAGCGGCCAGCGGGTCCCTACGAATGAGCAGTTCTTC. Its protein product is CASSGQRVPTNEQFF.

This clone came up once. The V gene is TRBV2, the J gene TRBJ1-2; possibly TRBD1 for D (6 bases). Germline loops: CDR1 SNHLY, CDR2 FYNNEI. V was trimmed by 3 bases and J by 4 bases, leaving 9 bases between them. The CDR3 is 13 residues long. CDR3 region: CASSDQGPYGYTF. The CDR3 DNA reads TGTGCCAGCAGTGATCAGGGGCCCTATGGCTACACCTTC. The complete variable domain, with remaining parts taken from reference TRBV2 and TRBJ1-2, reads EPEVTQTPSHQVTQMGQEVILRCVPISNHLYFYWYRQILGQKVEFLVSFYNNEISEKSEIFDDQFSVERPDGSNFTLKIRSTKLEDSAMYFCASSDQGPYGYTFGSGTRLTVV.

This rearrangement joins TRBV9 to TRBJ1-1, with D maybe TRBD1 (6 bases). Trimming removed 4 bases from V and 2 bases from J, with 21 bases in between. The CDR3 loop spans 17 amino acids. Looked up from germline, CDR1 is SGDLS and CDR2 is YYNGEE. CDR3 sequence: CASSHKPGEYYNTEAFF. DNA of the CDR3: TGTGCCAGCAGCCATAAGCCAGGGGAGTACTACAACACTGAAGCTTTCTTT.

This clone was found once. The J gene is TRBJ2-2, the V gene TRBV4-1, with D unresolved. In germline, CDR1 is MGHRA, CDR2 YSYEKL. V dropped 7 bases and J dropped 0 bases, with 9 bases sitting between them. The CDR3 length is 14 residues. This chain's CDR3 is CASTDGANTGELFF. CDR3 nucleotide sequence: TGCGCCAGCACAGACGGCGCGAACACCGGGGAGCTGTTTTTT.

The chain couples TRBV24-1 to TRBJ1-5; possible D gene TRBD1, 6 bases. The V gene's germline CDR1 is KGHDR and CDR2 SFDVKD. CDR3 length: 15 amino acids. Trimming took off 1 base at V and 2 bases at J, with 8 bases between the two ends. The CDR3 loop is CATSDLGGGNQPQHF. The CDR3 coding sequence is TGTGCCACCAGTGATTTAGGGGGGGGCAATCAGCCCCAGCATTTT.

CDR3 DNA: TGTGCCAGCAGTTTATCTGGGAATAGCAATCAGCCCCAGCATTTT. Translating it yields CASSLSGNSNQPQHF. The chain carries TRBV27 and TRBJ1-5; D gene ambiguous. V was clipped by 0 bases and J by 0 bases, with 6 bases between them. The CDR3 runs 15 residues. Germline-derived CDR1 and CDR2 are MNHEY and SMNVEV (reference sequence).

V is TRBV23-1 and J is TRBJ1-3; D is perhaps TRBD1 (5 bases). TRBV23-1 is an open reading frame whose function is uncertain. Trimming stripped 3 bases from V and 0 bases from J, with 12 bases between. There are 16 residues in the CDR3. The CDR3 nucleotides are TGCGCCAGCAGTCAGGGGGGTCAAGACTCTGGAAACACCATATATTTT. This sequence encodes CASSQGGQDSGNTIYF.

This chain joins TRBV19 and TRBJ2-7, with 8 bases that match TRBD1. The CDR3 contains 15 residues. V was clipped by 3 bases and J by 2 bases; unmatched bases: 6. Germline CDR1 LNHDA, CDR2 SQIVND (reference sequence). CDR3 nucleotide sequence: TGTGCCAGTAGTATGCGGCAGGGACAGGCCTACGAGCAGTACTTC. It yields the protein CASSMRQGQAYEQYF. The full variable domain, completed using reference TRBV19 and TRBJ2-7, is DGGITQSPKYLFRKEGQNVTLSCEQNLNHDAMYWYRQDPGQGLRLIYYSQIVNDFQKGDIAEGYSVSREKKESFPLTVTSAQKNPTAFYLCASSMRQGQAYEQYFGPGTRLTVT.

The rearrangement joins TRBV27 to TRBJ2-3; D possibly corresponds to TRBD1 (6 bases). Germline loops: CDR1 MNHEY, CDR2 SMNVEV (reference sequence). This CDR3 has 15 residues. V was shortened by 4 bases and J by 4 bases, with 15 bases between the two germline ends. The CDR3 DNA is TGTGCCAGCAGTTCCCCAGGGGCGGAACCAGATACGCAGTATTTT. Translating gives CASSSPGAEPDTQYF.

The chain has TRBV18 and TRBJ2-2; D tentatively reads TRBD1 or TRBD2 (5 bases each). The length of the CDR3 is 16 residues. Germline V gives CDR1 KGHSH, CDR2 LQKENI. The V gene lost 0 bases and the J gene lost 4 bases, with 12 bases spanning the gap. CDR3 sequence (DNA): TGTGCCAGCTCACCACCGATGAGGGACGGCACCGGGGAGCTGTTTTTT. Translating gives CASSPPMRDGTGELFF.

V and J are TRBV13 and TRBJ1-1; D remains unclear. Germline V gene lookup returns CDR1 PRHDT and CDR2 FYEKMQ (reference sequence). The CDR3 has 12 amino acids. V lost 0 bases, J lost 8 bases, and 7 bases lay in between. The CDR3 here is CASSLGFLEAFF. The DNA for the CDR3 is TGTGCCAGCAGCTTAGGTTTTTTGGAAGCTTTCTTT.

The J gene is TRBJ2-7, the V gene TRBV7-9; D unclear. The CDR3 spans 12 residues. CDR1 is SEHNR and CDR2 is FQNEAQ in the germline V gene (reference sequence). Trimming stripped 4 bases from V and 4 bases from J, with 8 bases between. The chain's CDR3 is CASSSVDYEQYF. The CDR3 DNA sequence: TGTGCCAGCAGCTCGGTGGATTACGAGCAGTACTTC.

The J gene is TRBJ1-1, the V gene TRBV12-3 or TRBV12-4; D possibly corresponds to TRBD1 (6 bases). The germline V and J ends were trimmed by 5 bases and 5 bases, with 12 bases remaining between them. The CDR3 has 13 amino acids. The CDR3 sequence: CASSPQGYTEAFF. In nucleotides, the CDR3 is TGTGCCAGCAGTCCACAGGGTTATACTGAAGCTTTCTTT.

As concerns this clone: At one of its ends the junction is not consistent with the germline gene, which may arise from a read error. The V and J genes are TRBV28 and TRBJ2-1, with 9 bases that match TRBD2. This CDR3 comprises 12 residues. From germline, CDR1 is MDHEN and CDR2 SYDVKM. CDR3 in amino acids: CASSLPGLARLF. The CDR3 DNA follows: TGTGCCAGCAGTTTACCGGGACTAGCAAGACTCTTC.